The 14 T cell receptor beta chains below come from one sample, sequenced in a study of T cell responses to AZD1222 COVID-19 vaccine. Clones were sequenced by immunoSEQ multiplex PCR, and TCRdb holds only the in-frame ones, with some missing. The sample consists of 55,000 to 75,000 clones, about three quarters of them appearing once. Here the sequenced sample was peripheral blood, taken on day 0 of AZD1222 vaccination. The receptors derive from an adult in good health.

CDR3 sequence reads: CASSLERGPLREQFF. The CDR3 nucleotides are TGTGCCAGCAGCTTGGAACGGGGGCCCCTCAGGGAGCAGTTCTTC. The V gene is TRBV5-5, the J gene TRBJ2-1; D might be TRBD1 or TRBD2, each matching 6 bases. Per the germline V gene, CDR1 is SGHKS and CDR2 is YYEKEE (reference sequence). The CDR3 consists of 15 residues. Trimming pared 0 bases from V and 10 bases from J, leaving 17 bases between.

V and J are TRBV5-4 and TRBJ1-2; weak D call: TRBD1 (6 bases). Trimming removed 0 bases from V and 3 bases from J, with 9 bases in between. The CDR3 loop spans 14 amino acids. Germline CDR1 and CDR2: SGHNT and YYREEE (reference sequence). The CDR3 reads CASSLGGADYGYTF. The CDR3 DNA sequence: TGTGCCAGCAGCTTGGGGGGGGCGGACTATGGCTACACCTTC.

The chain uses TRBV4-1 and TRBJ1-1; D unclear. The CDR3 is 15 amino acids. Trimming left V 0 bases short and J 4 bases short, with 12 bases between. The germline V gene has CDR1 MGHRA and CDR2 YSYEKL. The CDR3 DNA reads TGCGCCAGCAGCCAAGAGGGTGAAGGCTTCACTGAAGCTTTCTTT. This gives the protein CASSQEGEGFTEAFF.

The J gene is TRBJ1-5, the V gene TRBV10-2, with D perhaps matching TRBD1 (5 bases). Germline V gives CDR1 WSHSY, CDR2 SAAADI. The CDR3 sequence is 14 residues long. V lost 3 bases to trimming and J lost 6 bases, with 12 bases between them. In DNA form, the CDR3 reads TGCGCCAGCAGTGACGGACAAAATTCTCAGCCCCAGCATTTT. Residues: CASSDGQNSQPQHF.

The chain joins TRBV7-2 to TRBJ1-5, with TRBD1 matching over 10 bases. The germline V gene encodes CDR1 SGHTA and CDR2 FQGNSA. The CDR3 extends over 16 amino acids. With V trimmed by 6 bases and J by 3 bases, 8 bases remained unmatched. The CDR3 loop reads CASSSPGQGFNQPQHF. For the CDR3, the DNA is TGTGCCAGCAGTTCCCCGGGACAGGGGTTCAATCAGCCCCAGCATTTT. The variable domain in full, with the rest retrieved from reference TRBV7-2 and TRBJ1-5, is GAGVSQSPSNKVTEKGKDVELRCDPISGHTALYWYRQSLGQGLEFLIYFQGNSAPDKSGLPSDRFSAERTGGSVSTLTIQRTQQEDSAVYLCASSSPGQGFNQPQHFGDGTRLSIL.

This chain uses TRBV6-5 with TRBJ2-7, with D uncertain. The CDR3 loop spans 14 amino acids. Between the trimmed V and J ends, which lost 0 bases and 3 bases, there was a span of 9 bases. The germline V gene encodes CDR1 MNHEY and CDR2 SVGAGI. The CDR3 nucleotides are TGTGCCAGCAGTTACTCGTCTCGCTACTACGAGCAGTACTTC. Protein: CASSYSSRYYEQYF.

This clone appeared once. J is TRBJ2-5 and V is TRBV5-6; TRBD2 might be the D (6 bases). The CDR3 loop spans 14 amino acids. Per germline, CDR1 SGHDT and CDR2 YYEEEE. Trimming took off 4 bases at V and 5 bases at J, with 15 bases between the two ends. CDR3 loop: CASSPGVVPETQYF. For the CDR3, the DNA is TGTGCCAGCAGCCCGGGGGTAGTACCGGAGACCCAGTACTTC.

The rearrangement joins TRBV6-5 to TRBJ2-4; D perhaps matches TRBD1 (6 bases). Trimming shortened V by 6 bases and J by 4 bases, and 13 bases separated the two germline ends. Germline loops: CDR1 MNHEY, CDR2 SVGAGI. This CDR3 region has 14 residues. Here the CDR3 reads CASRRLGQKNIQYF. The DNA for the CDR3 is TGTGCCAGCAGACGACTCGGACAGAAAAACATTCAGTACTTC.

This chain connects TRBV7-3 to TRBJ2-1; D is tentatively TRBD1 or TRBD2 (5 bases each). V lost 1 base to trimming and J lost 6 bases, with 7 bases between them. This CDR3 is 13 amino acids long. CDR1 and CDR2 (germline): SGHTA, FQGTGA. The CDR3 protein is CASSLSGGNEQFF. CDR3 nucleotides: TGTGCCAGCAGCTTAAGTGGGGGCAATGAGCAGTTCTTC.

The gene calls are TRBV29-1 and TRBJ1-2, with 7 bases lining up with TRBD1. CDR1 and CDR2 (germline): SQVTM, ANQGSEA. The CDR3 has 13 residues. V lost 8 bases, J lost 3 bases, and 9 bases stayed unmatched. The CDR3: CSFSRDRDYGYTF. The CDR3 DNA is TGCAGCTTCTCCCGGGACAGAGACTATGGCTACACCTTC. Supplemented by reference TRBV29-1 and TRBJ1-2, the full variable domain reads SAVISQKPSRDICQRGTSLTIQCQVDSQVTMMFWYRQQPGQSLTLIATANQGSEATYESGFVIDKFPISRPNLTFSTLTVSNMSPEDSSIYLCSFSRDRDYGYTFGSGTRLTVV.

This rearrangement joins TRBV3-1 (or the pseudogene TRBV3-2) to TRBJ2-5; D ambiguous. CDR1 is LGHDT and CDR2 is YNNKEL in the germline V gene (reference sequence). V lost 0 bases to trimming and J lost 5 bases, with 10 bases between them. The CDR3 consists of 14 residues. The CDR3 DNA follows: TGTGCCAGCAGCCAAGATCAAGTGCAGGAGACCCAGTACTTC. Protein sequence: CASSQDQVQETQYF.

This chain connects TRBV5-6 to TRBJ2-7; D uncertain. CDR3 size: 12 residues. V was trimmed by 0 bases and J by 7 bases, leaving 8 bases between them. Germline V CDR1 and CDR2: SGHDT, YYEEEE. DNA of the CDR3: TGTGCCAGCAGCTTGGCCGTCCAGGAGCAGTACTTC. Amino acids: CASSLAVQEQYF.

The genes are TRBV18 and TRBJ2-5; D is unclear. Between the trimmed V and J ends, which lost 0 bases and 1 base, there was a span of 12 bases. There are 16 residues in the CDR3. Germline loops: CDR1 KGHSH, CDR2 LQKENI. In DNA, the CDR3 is TGTGCCAGCTCACCACCCGCGTCGGGCTCCCAAGAGACCCAGTACTTC. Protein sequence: CASSPPASGSQETQYF.

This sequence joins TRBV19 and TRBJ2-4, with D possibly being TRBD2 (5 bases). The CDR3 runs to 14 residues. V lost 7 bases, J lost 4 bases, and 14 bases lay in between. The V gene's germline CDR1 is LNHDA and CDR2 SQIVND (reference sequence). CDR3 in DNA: TGTGCCAGTAACCAACCCGGGGAGAAAAACATTCAGTACTTC. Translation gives CASNQPGEKNIQYF.